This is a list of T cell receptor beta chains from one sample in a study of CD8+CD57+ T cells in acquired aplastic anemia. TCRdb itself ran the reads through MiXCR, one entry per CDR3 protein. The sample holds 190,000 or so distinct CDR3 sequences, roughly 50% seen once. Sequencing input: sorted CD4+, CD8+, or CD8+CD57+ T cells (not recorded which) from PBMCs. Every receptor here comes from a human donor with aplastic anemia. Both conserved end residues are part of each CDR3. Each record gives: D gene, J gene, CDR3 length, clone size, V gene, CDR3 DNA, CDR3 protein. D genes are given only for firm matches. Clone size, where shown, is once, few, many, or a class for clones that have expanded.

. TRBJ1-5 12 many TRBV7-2 TGTGCCAGCAGCTTAGCAAAGCCTCCCCAGCATTTT CASSLAKPPQHF
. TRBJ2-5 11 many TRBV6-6 TGTGCCAGCAGTTATATTGAGACCCAGTACTTC CASSYIETQYF
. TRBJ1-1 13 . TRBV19 TGTGCCAGTAGTATCCGGGGTGGGACTGAAGCTTTCTTT CASSIRGGTEAFF
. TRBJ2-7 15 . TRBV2 TGTGCCAGCAGTGCTAGAGACGGCGTTAACAACGAGCAGTACTTC CASSARDGVNNEQYF
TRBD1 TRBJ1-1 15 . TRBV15 TGTGCCACCAGCGCCCGGGACAGGACCAACACTGAGGCTTTCTTT CATSARDRTNTEAFF
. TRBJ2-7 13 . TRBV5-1 TGCGCCAGCAGCCTCAACAGCCCCTACGAGCAGTACTTC CASSLNSPYEQYF
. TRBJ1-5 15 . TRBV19 TGTGCCAGTAGCCTTCGCCCGACGGGCAATCAGCCCCAGCATTTT CASSLRPTGNQPQHF
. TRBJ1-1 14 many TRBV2 TGTGCCAGCAGGGTTCGTAGGGGGAACACTGAAGCTTTCTTT CASRVRRGNTEAFF
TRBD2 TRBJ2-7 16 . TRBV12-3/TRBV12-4 TGTGCCAGCAGTTTACCCGGACTAGCGGGAGCACACGAGCAGTACTTC CASSLPGLAGAHEQYF
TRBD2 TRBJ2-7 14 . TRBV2 TGTGCCAGCAGTGAAAGTAAAACTAGCGGGAGGCAGTACTTC CASSESKTSGRQYF
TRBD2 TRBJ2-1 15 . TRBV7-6 TGTGCCAGCAGCCTCAGCGGGGGGCGCTCTGGGGAGCAGTTCTTC CASSLSGGRSGEQFF
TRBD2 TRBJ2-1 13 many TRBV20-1 TGCAGTGCCTTTCCGGGACTACTGTCTGAGCAGTTCTTC CSAFPGLLSEQFF
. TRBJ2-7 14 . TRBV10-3 TGTGCCATCAGTGATGGGCGGGTCTCCTACGAGCAGTACTTC CAISDGRVSYEQYF
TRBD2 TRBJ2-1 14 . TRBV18 TGTGCCAGCTCACCAATGGCGGGAGTTAATGAGCAGTTCTTC CASSPMAGVNEQFF
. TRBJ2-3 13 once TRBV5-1 TGCGCCAGCAGCCTGGCGGTGGCAGATACGCAGTATTTT CASSLAVADTQYF
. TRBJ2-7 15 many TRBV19 TGTGCCAGTAGTACAAACCGGGACGGGAGCTACGAGCAGTACTTC CASSTNRDGSYEQYF
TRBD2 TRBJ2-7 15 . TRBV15 TGTGCCACCAGCATTGGGAGGGACCGAACCCACGAGCAGTACTTC CATSIGRDRTHEQYF
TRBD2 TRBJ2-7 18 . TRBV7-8 TGTGCCAGCAGCCCCATTTTTCCCCCTAGCGGGGGGGTCAATGAGCAGTACTTC CASSPIFPPSGGVNEQYF
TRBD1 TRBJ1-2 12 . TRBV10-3 TGTGCCATCAGTTCAGGGGGCCACGGCTACACCTTC CAISSGGHGYTF
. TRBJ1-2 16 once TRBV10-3 . CAISEPTDTQYFGYTF
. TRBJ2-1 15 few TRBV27 TGTGCCAGCAGTTTATCTACCTACTCCTACAATGAGCAGTTCTTC CASSLSTYSYNEQFF
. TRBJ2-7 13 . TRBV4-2 TGTGCCAGCAGCTTAGGCAGGAACTACGAGCAGTACTTC CASSLGRNYEQYF
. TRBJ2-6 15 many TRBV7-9 TGTGCCAGCAGCTTAGGACTCTCTGGGGCCAACGTCCTGACTTTC CASSLGLSGANVLTF
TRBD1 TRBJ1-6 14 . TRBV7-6 TGTGCCAGCAGCAACGGACAGGGGTATTCTTCCCTCCACTTT CASSNGQGYSSLHF
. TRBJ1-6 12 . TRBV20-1 TGCAGCAGCAGGGGTGCGGATTCACCCCTCCACTTT CSSRGADSPLHF
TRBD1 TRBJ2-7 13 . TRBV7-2 TGTGCCAGCAGCTCGCGGACAGGTTACGAGCAGTACTTC CASSSRTGYEQYF
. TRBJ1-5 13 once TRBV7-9 TGTGCCAGCAGCCGACAGGAAAACCAGCCCCAGCATTTT CASSRQENQPQHF
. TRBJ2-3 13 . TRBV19 TGTGCCAGTGCCCTCCGCTTGTCCGATACGCAGTATTTT CASALRLSDTQYF
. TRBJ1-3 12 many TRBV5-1 TGCGCCAGCAGCGACACTGAGAACACCATATATTTT CASSDTENTIYF
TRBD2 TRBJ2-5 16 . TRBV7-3 TGTGCCAGCAGCAGTCCTAGCGGGACGTACCAAGAGACCCAGTACTTC CASSSPSGTYQETQYF
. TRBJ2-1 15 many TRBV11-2 TGTGCCAGCAGCTTATTACGGGGGAGTTACAATGAGCAGTTCTTC CASSLLRGSYNEQFF
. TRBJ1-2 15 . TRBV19 TGTGCCAGTACCCCTTCGTGGCAGGGCGAAGATGGCTACACCTTC CASTPSWQGEDGYTF
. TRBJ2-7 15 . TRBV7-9 TGTGCCAGCAGTTACCGGGACACGAAACCCTACGAGCAGTACTTC CASSYRDTKPYEQYF
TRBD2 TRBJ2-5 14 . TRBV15 TGTGCCACCAGCAGAGAGACTAGCGGGAGGCCCCAGTACTTC CATSRETSGRPQYF
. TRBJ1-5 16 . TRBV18 TGTGCCAGCTCATCGGAGGGGACCTATAGCAATCAGCCCCAGCATTTT CASSSEGTYSNQPQHF
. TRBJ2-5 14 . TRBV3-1 TGTGCCAGCAGCTCTCGGGACGCCCGGGAGACCCAGTACTTC CASSSRDARETQYF
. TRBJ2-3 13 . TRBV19 TGCGCCAGCAGCCAAGATCTAGGGAATACGCAGTATTTT CASSQDLGNTQYF